This TCR beta chain is from a study of blood T cells in healthy people across ages. The study recruited healthy Caucasian donors from Russia who were aged about 6 to 90. This clonotype was seen repeatedly, ten times or more. The target antigen is unknown. A second PCR, run for about 7 to 11 cycles, used a sample-barcoded 5' primer plus a J-beta primer mix. TCRdb reprocessed the 5' RACE reads via MiXCR and lists one record per CDR3 protein. The sample gives 600,000 to 800,000 distinct CDR3 sequences, around a fifth of which show up once; 3.6% is in the top ten. V dropped 8 bases and J dropped 0 bases, with 11 bases sitting between them. CDR3 length: 15 amino acids. Germline assignment: CDR1 PRHDT and CDR2 FYEKMQ (reference sequence). General study findings and limits: Donor CMV status, an unknown factor, possibly confounded changes in expanded clonotypes.

This TCR was recovered from a man aged 65-85 years in good health. V gene TRBV13 combines with J gene TRBJ2-6; a possible D gene is TRBD1 (5 bases). The sequenced sample consisted of blood. CDR3 coding DNA: TGTGCCAGCTTCATTGGGGCCTCTGGGGCCAACGTCCTGACTTTC. Translating it yields CASFIGASGANVLTF.